The clone carrying this T cell receptor (beta chain) was detected once. What it recognizes is unknown. The assay was immunoSEQ multiplex PCR, and TCRdb's table has in-frame clones only and misses some. Here the sample spans 120,000 to 150,000 clones, 78% being singletons. The data were obtained in a study of PD-1 blockade in classical Hodgkin lymphoma. Broader study findings: Exclusion removed patients who began nivolumab under 1 year after ASCT. Baseline TCR diversity was reportedly lower in newly diagnosed patients than healthy donors. Patients with a complete response exhibited baseline diversity comparable to newly diagnosed patients.

Germline lookup yields CDR1 MNHEY and CDR2 SMNVEV (reference sequence). V lost 6 bases to trimming and J lost 1 base; unmatched junction nucleotides: 10. This CDR3 is 16 amino acids long. Relapses following autologous stem cell transplantation were seen in all patients, with brentuximab vedotin exposure varying. Best response was recorded as complete response, partial response or progressive disease. Sequencing used peripheral blood mononuclear cells (PBMCs), obtained before the second cycle of nivolumab. The chain combines TRBV27 with TRBJ2-3; 7 nucleotides agree with TRBD2. This receptor was obtained from a human donor with classical Hodgkin lymphoma. This chain's CDR3 is CASSPIAGAGTDTQYF. The CDR3 DNA reads TGTGCCAGCAGCCCCATAGCGGGCGCGGGCACAGATACGCAGTATTTT.